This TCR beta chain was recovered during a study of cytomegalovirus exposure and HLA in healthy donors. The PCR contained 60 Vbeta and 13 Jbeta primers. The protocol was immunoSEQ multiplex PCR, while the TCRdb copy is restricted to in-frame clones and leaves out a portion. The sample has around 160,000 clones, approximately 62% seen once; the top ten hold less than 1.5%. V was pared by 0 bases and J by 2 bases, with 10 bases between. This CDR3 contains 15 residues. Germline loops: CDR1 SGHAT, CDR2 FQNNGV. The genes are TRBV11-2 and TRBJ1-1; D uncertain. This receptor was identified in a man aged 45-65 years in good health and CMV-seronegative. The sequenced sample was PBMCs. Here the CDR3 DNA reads TGTGCCAGCAGCTTAGATCTTCCCAGAAACACTGAAGCTTTCTTT. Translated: CASSLDLPRNTEAFF.